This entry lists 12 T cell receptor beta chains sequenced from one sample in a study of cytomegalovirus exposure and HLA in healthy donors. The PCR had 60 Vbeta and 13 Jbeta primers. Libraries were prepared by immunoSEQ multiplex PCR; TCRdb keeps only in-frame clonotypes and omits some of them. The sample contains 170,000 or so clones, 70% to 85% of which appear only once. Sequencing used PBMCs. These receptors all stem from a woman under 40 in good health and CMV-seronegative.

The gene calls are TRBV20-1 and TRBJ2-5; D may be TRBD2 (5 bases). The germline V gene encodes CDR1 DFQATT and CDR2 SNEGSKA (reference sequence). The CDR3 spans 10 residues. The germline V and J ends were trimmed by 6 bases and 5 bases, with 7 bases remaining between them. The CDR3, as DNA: TGCAGTGCCCAGCGGGAGACCCAGTACTTC. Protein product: CSAQRETQYF.

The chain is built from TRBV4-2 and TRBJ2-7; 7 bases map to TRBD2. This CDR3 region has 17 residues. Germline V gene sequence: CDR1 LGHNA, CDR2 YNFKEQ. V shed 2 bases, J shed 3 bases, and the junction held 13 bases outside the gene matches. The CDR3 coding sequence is TGTGCCAGCAGCCAAAGCACCGGGCGGGAGTTAATCTACGAGCAGTACTTC. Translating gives CASSQSTGRELIYEQYF.

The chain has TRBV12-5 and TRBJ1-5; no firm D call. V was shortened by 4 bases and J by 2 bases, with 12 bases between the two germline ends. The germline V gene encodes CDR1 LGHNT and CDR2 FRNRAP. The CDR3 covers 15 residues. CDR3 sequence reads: CASGCPGIRNQPQHF. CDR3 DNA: TGTGCTAGTGGTTGCCCGGGGATACGCAATCAGCCCCAGCATTTT.

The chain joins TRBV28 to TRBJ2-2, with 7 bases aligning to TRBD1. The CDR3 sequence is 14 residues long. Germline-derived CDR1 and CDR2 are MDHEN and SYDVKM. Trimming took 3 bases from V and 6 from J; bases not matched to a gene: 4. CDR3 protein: CASSLAGGAGELFF. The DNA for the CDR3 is TGTGCCAGCAGTTTGGCAGGGGGAGCCGGGGAGCTGTTTTTT.

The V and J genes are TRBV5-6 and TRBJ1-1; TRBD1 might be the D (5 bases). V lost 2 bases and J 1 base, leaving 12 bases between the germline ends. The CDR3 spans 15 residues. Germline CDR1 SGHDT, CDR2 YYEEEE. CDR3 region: CASSFGGGENTEAFF. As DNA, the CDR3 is TGTGCCAGCAGCTTCGGGGGTGGCGAGAACACTGAAGCTTTCTTT.

Here the CDR3 reads CASSLFWTGGEETQYF. CDR3 DNA sequence: TGTGCCAGCAGTTTATTTTGGACAGGGGGGGAAGAGACCCAGTACTTC. The rearrangement joins TRBV27 to TRBJ2-5, with 10 bases aligning to TRBD1. The ends lost 1 base at V and 3 bases at J; junction bases unmatched: 5. CDR3 length: 16 residues. CDR1 and CDR2 from the germline V gene are MNHEY and SMNVEV (reference sequence).

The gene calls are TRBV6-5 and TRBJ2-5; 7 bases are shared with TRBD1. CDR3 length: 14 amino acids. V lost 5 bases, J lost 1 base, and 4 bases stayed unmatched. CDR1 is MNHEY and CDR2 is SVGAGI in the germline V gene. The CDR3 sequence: CASSPDRVQETQYF. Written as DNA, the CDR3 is TGTGCCAGCAGTCCTGACAGGGTCCAAGAGACCCAGTACTTC.

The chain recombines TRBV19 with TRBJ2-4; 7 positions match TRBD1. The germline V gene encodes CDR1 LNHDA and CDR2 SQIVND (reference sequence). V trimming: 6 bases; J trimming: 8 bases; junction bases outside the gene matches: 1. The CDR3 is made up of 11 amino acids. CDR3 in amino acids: CASSDRDIQYF. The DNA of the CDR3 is TGTGCCAGTAGCGACAGGGACATTCAGTACTTC.

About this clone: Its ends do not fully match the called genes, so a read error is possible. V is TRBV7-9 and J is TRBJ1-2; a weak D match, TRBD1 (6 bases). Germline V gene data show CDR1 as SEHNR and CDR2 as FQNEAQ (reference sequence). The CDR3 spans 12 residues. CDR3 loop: CSSVTGTYGYTF. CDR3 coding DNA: TGTTCCAGCGTTACAGGGACCTATGGCTACACCTTC.

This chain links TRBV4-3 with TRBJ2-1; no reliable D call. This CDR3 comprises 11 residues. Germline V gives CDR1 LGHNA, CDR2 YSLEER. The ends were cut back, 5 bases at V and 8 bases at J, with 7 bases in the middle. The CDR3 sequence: CASSLRHEQFF. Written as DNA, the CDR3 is TGCGCCAGCAGCTTGAGGCATGAGCAGTTCTTC.

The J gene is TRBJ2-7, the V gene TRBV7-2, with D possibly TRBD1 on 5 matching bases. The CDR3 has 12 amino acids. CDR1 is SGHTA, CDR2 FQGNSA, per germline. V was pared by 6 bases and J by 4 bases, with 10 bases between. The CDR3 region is CASSGHLYEQYF. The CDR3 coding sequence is TGTGCCAGCAGTGGACACCTATACGAGCAGTACTTC.

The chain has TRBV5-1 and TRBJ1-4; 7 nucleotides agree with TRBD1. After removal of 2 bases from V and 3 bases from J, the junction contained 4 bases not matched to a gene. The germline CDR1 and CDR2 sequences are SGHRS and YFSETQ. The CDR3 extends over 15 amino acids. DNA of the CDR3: TGCGCCAGCAGCTTAGGGACAGCCTCTAATGAAAAACTGTTTTTT. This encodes CASSLGTASNEKLFF.